This TCR beta chain was found in a study of regulatory T cells in long-lasting Graves disease. This clonotype was detected many times. Indicated time point: persistent/refractory GD, antithyroid drugs over 5 years with positive TRAb. With RNA extracted from PBMCs as input, the TCR library was made. EDTA tubes received roughly 9 milliliters of collected peripheral blood. Combining iRepertoire HTBI primers with Arm-PCR of CDR3 regions, the authors built TCR beta libraries. In the source study's methods: Identification of gene segments yielded approximately 62 TRBV and about 15 TRBJ across samples. TCRdb recomputed calls from the multiplex PCR reads with MiXCR, one row per CDR3 protein. TCRdb's processing, not the authors' own work, is the source of the V and J calls. The data contain hundreds of thousands of distinct CDR3 sequences, roughly a fifth of them singletons. V dropped 7 bases and J dropped 9 bases, with 19 bases sitting between them. The CDR3 has 13 residues. From germline, CDR1 is MDHEN and CDR2 SYDVKM.

The source of this sequence is a female donor with Graves disease. This chain links TRBV28 with TRBJ2-7; D gene unclear. This material consisted of peripheral blood mononuclear cells (PBMCs), taken when the disease was refractory, from a patient treated with antithyroid drugs. The CDR3 loop reads CASTGPQVPGQYF. CDR3 coding DNA: TGTGCCAGCACCGGGCCCCAAGTACCGGGGCAGTACTTC.